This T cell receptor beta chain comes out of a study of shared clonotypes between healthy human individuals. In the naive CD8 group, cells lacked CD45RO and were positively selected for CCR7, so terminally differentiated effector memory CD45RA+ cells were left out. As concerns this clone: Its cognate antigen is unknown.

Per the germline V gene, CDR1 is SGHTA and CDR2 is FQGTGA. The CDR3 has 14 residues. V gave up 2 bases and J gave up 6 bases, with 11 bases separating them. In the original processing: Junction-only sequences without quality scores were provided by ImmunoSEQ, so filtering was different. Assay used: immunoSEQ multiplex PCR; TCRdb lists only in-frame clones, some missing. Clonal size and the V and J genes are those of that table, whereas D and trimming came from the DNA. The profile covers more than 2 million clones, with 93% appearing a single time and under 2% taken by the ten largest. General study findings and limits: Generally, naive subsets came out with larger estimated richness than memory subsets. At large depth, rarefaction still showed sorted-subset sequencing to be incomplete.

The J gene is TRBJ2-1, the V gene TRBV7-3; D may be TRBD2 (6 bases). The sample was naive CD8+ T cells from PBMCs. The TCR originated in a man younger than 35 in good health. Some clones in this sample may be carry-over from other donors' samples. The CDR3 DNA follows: TGTGCCAGCAGCTTACCGGGGACTTTCAATGAGCAGTTCTTC. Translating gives CASSLPGTFNEQFF.